These 30 T cell receptor beta chains originate from one sample sequenced in a study of CD8 T cells in Susac syndrome. RNA was extracted with the RNeasy kit, and a quantity of 0.5 to 1 ug was reverse transcribed using random hexamers. TCRdb called the immunoSEQ multiplex PCR reads again in MiXCR, with one record for every CDR3 protein. Of more than 65,000 distinct CDR3 sequences listed, 85% to 95% were seen once; the top ten hold approximately 0.49%. Sample: CD8+ T cells from PBMCs. The receptors were sampled from a human donor with Susac syndrome.

V is TRBV27 and J is TRBJ2-3; 8 positions agree with TRBD2. The V and J ends lost 5 bases and 0 bases, in that order; junction bases with no gene match: 7. Germline CDR1 MNHEY, CDR2 SMNVEV (reference sequence). CDR3 length: 16 amino acids. The DNA of the CDR3 is TGTGCCAGCAGTCACATACTAGCGGTTAGCACAGATACGCAGTATTTT. Translating gives CASSHILAVSTDTQYF.

The V call is TRBV27, the J call TRBJ2-6; D remains ambiguous. Germline V lookup: CDR1 MNHEY, CDR2 SMNVEV (reference sequence). V was cut by 4 bases and J by 0 bases, with 10 bases left in between. CDR3 length: 16 residues. The CDR3 reads CASSSPLSSGANVLTF. CDR3 coding DNA: TGTGCCAGCAGTTCTCCTCTATCCTCTGGGGCCAACGTCCTGACTTTC.

The CDR3 reads CASSWDSNPYEQYF. CDR3 DNA sequence: TGTGCCAGCAGCTGGGACTCAAATCCCTACGAGCAGTACTTC. The chain couples TRBV6-6 to TRBJ2-7; D might be TRBD2 (6 bases). This CDR3 comprises 14 residues. The ends were cut back, 6 bases at V and 2 bases at J, with 14 bases in the middle. Germline-derived CDR1 and CDR2 are MNHNY and SVGAGI (reference sequence).

The rearrangement links TRBV19 to TRBJ2-1; the D call may be TRBD1 or TRBD2 (5 bases each). Germline CDR1 is LNHDA and CDR2 is SQIVND (reference sequence). The CDR3 length is 14 residues. With 4 bases removed from V and 5 bases from J, the gap between germline ends came to 12 bases. CDR3 sequence (DNA): TGTGCCAGTAGTACGGGACCAACGAACAATGAGCAGTTCTTC. Amino acids: CASSTGPTNNEQFF. Full variable domain (missing parts from reference TRBV19 and TRBJ2-1): DGGITQSPKYLFRKEGQNVTLSCEQNLNHDAMYWYRQDPGQGLRLIYYSQIVNDFQKGDIAEGYSVSREKKESFPLTVTSAQKNPTAFYLCASSTGPTNNEQFFGPGTRLTVL.

The gene calls are TRBV13 and TRBJ2-7; 8 bases are a match to TRBD2. This CDR3 is built from 14 residues. Unmatched junction bases numbered 10, after V lost 5 bases and J lost 7 bases. Germline V gene data show CDR1 as PRHDT and CDR2 as FYEKMQ (reference sequence). CDR3 in DNA: TGTGCCAGCAGCCCCTACGGGAGGGCCGGTGAGCAGTACTTC. Encoded protein: CASSPYGRAGEQYF.

This sequence joins TRBV7-8 and TRBJ2-1; 13 positions agree with TRBD2. CDR1 and CDR2 (germline): SGHVS, FQNEAQ. Trimming took 5 bases from V and 3 from J; bases not matched to a gene: 7. The CDR3 covers 17 residues. This chain's CDR3 is CASSTGLAGDYYNEQFF. The CDR3 DNA reads as TGTGCCAGCAGCACCGGACTAGCGGGAGATTACTACAATGAGCAGTTCTTC.

V gene TRBV7-9 combines with J gene TRBJ1-2; 9 bases map to TRBD1. Germline lookup yields CDR1 SEHNR and CDR2 FQNEAQ (reference sequence). The CDR3 covers 17 residues. J was trimmed by 4 bases and V by 4 bases; bases with no gene match: 13. The CDR3 protein is CASSSRTGEAALYGYTF. In nucleotides, the CDR3 is TGTGCCAGCAGCTCCCGGACAGGGGAGGCGGCGCTCTATGGCTACACCTTC. Full variable domain (missing parts from reference TRBV7-9 and TRBJ1-2): DTGVSQNPRHKITKRGQNVTFRCDPISEHNRLYWYRQTLGQGPEFLTYFQNEAQLEKSRLLSDRFSAERPKGSFSTLEIQRTEQGDSAMYLCASSSRTGEAALYGYTFGSGTRLTVV.

The chain has TRBV6-5 and TRBJ1-5, with 7 bases aligning to TRBD1. The CDR3 contains 16 residues. CDR1 MNHEY and CDR2 SVGAGI come from the germline V gene. Trimming took 4 bases from V and 4 from J; bases not matched to a gene: 10. CDR3 sequence: CASSWTGPFGNQPQHF. As DNA, the CDR3 is TGTGCCAGCAGTTGGACAGGACCTTTTGGGAATCAGCCCCAGCATTTT.

This chain joins TRBV30 and TRBJ1-1, with D maybe TRBD1 (5 bases). Germline V CDR1 and CDR2: GTSNPN, SVGIG (reference sequence). The CDR3 has 14 amino acids. V was trimmed by 4 bases and J by 0 bases, leaving 12 bases between them. This CDR3 is CAWNSGTLNTEAFF. The CDR3 DNA is TGTGCCTGGAACTCCGGGACTCTGAACACTGAAGCTTTCTTT.

The chain joins TRBV13 to TRBJ2-5; TRBD1 matches at 8 bases. CDR1 PRHDT and CDR2 FYEKMQ come from the germline V gene (reference sequence). CDR3 size: 15 residues. The V and J ends lost 2 bases and 5 bases, in that order; junction bases with no gene match: 7. The CDR3 DNA follows: TGTGCCAGCAGCTTAACCAGGGGGCAGTGGGAGACCCAGTACTTC. It translates to CASSLTRGQWETQYF. The variable domain in full, completed from reference TRBV13 and TRBJ2-5, reads AAGVIQSPRHLIKEKRETATLKCYPIPRHDTVYWYQQGPGQDPQFLISFYEKMQSDKGSIPDRFSAQQFSDYHSELNMSSLELGDSALYFCASSLTRGQWETQYFGPGTRLLVL.

The V call is TRBV4-3, the J call TRBJ2-1; 9 positions match TRBD1. This CDR3 contains 16 residues. Germline V gene data show CDR1 as LGHNA and CDR2 as YSLEER. With 3 bases clipped from V and 3 bases from J, the junction kept 6 bases outside the gene matches. The CDR3 protein is CASSHEQGALYNEQFF. The CDR3 region has the DNA TGCGCCAGCAGCCACGAACAGGGGGCCCTCTACAATGAGCAGTTCTTC.

The chain joins TRBV6-1 to TRBJ1-5, with no clear D. The CDR3 runs to 16 residues. Germline V gene lookup returns CDR1 MNHNS and CDR2 SASEGT. Trimming removed 6 bases at V and 2 bases at J, with 17 bases between. The CDR3 is CASSTDGKRGNQPQHF. DNA for the CDR3: TGTGCCAGCAGCACGGACGGAAAACGAGGCAATCAGCCCCAGCATTTT.

The chain employs TRBV7-2 and TRBJ2-7; the match to TRBD1 covers 8 bases. V lost 1 base to trimming and J lost 3 bases; unmatched junction nucleotides: 8. The CDR3 contains 16 residues. Per germline, CDR1 SGHTA and CDR2 FQGNSA. The CDR3: CASSLVVGQAHYEQYF. The CDR3 bases are TGTGCCAGCAGCTTAGTGGTGGGACAGGCCCACTACGAGCAGTACTTC.

The chain employs TRBV21-1 and TRBJ2-7; the table's D call of TRBD1 was not tested on the DNA. TRBV21-1 is a listed pseudogene. The CDR3 length is 14 residues. The CDR3 nucleotides are TGTGCCAGCAGCGTAGGGGACAGGGTACATGAGCAGTACTTC. Residues: CASSVGDRVHEQYF.

The rearrangement links TRBV12-3 or TRBV12-4 to TRBJ2-3, with TRBD2 identical over 8 bases. The CDR3 length is 17 residues. V lost 3 bases and J lost 0; bases outside the gene matches: 8. CDR3 loop: CASSFRDPGGSTDTQYF. CDR3 coding DNA: TGTGCCAGCAGTTTCCGGGACCCGGGGGGGAGCACAGATACGCAGTATTTT.

The chain carries TRBV4-1 and TRBJ2-1, with D hard to call. From germline, CDR1 is MGHRA and CDR2 YSYEKL. The germline V and J ends were trimmed by 0 bases and 14 bases, with 17 bases remaining between them. The CDR3 has 14 residues. CDR3 sequence: CASSQDLASDVEFF. CDR3 bases: TGCGCCAGCAGCCAAGATTTGGCTAGTGATGTTGAGTTCTTC.

The chain joins TRBV6-2 or TRBV6-3 to TRBJ1-2; D is unresolved. The germline CDR1 and CDR2 sequences are MNHEY and SVGEGT. This CDR3 spans 13 amino acids. Deletions cut 5 bases from V and 4 bases from J, with 11 bases between. CDR3 nucleotides: TGTGCCAGCAGTGGAGAGACGGGCTATGGCTACACCTTC. Amino acid sequence: CASSGETGYGYTF.

The V and J genes are TRBV6-2 or TRBV6-3 and TRBJ1-1; 7 bases fit TRBD1. The CDR3 consists of 15 residues. After removal of 5 bases from V and 3 bases from J, the junction contained 9 bases not matched to a gene. Germline V CDR1 and CDR2: MNHEY, SVGEGT. Written as DNA, the CDR3 is TGTGCCAGCAGTCCCCAGGGGGGTCCAGACACTGAAGCTTTCTTT. Protein sequence: CASSPQGGPDTEAFF.

This rearrangement joins TRBV5-4 to TRBJ2-6; D tentatively reads TRBD1 or TRBD2 (5 bases each). Germline CDR1 reads SGHNT; CDR2 reads YYREEE (reference sequence). The CDR3 spans 16 residues. Trimming took 9 bases from V and 0 from J, leaving 16 bases between them. CDR3 sequence: CAIPGPRHSGANVLTF. The DNA for the CDR3 is TGTGCCATCCCGGGACCCCGGCACTCTGGGGCCAACGTCCTGACTTTC.

The chain carries TRBV7-9 and TRBJ2-5, with TRBD2 as a possible D gene (6 bases). Germline CDR1 SEHNR, CDR2 FQNEAQ (reference sequence). V was clipped by 7 bases and J by 5 bases, with 14 bases between them. This CDR3 spans 13 amino acids. CDR3 region: CASKNAGGETQYF. The CDR3 region has the DNA TGTGCCAGCAAAAACGCCGGAGGGGAGACCCAGTACTTC.

A single count supports this clonotype. The J gene is TRBJ2-5, the V gene TRBV5-6; TRBD1 matches at 7 bases. Looked up from germline, CDR1 is SGHDT and CDR2 is YYEEEE. There are 14 residues in the CDR3. Trimming at V came to 5 bases and at J to 4 bases, leaving 8 bases not matched to a gene. The CDR3 DNA follows: TGTGCCAGCAGACCCAGAGGGGGCTCAGAGACCCAGTACTTC. This encodes CASRPRGGSETQYF.

This clonotype was observed once. The chain combines TRBV14 with TRBJ2-3, with D uncertain. The CDR3 covers 13 residues. V dropped 1 base and J dropped 7 bases, with 9 bases sitting between them. Germline V gene data show CDR1 as SGHDN and CDR2 as FVKESK. The DNA for the CDR3 is TGTGCCAGCAGCCAAGGCTCGGAGCATACGCAGTATTTT. Encoded protein: CASSQGSEHTQYF.

This chain links TRBV29-1 with TRBJ1-2, with D maybe TRBD1 (6 bases). Germline V gives CDR1 SQVTM, CDR2 ANQGSEA. The CDR3 has 16 amino acids. V lost 3 bases and J 4 bases, leaving 21 bases between the germline ends. CDR3 amino acids: CSVESGGAGASYGYTF. The CDR3 bases are TGCAGCGTTGAGAGTGGTGGGGCAGGGGCATCCTATGGCTACACCTTC.

The rearrangement joins TRBV28 to TRBJ2-5; D may be TRBD2 (6 bases). Trimming shortened V by 6 bases and J by 5 bases, and 16 bases separated the two germline ends. The CDR3 loop spans 14 amino acids. Germline lookup yields CDR1 MDHEN and CDR2 SYDVKM. The CDR3 loop reads CASRPYGGLETQYF. CDR3 DNA: TGTGCCAGCAGACCCTATGGGGGGTTGGAGACCCAGTACTTC.

This clonotype was seen just once. This sequence joins TRBV12-3 or TRBV12-4 and TRBJ2-2; D is unclear. The CDR3 totals 14 residues. Between the trimmed V and J ends, which lost 6 bases and 6 bases, there was a span of 14 bases. The CDR3 nucleotides are TGTGCCAGCAGCGTCGGCCTCCTGGCCGGGGAGCTGTTTTTT. Translating it yields CASSVGLLAGELFF.

The genes are TRBV29-1 and TRBJ2-7; possible D gene TRBD1, 5 bases. The V gene's germline CDR1 is SQVTM and CDR2 ANQGSEA. This CDR3 has 13 amino acids. Trimming removed 4 bases from V and 2 bases from J, with 12 bases in between. CDR3 nucleotides: TGCAGCGTTGTGGGGCAGAACCCCTACGAGCAGTACTTC. It translates to CSVVGQNPYEQYF.

The chain employs TRBV7-9 and TRBJ2-3; the D is unclear. Germline CDR1 SEHNR, CDR2 FQNEAQ (reference sequence). V was trimmed by 1 base and J by 3 bases, leaving 8 bases between them. CDR3 length equals 14 residues. CDR3 amino acids: CASSLESTTDTQYF. DNA of the CDR3: TGTGCCAGCAGCTTAGAGTCCACTACAGATACGCAGTATTTT.

The chain recombines TRBV15 with TRBJ2-7; 14 bases align to TRBD2. The J segment lost 2 bases and the V segment lost 4 bases, leaving 1 base of the junction unmatched. The CDR3 spans 15 residues. Germline V gene lookup returns CDR1 LNHNV and CDR2 YYDKDF (reference sequence). This CDR3 reads CATSKGLAGAYEQYF. The CDR3 bases are TGTGCCACCAGCAAGGGACTAGCGGGGGCCTACGAGCAGTACTTC.

The chain is built from TRBV5-6 and TRBJ1-1, with no clear D. The CDR3 has 12 residues. Germline CDR1 reads SGHDT; CDR2 reads YYEEEE. With 1 base removed from V and 4 bases from J, the gap between germline ends came to 5 bases. The CDR3 DNA reads as TGTGCCAGCAGCTTGCAAGTCACTGAAGCTTTCTTT. Amino acid sequence: CASSLQVTEAFF.

J is TRBJ2-1 and V is TRBV7-6; 8 nucleotides match TRBD2. V dropped 3 bases and J dropped 0; count of bases not matched to a gene: 7. The CDR3 consists of 17 residues. The V gene's germline CDR1 is SGHVS and CDR2 FNYEAQ. As DNA, the CDR3 is TGTGCCAGCAGCTTCCCGACTAGCGTCAGCTCCTACAATGAGCAGTTCTTC. It translates to CASSFPTSVSSYNEQFF.